These 17 T cell receptor beta chains came from one sample sequenced in a study of blood T cells in healthy people across ages. Through a sample-barcoded 5' primer and a J-beta primer mix, a second PCR was run for roughly 6 to 11 cycles. Using its own MiXCR run on the 5' RACE reads, TCRdb lists one record per CDR3 protein. This repertoire shows around 800,000 distinct CDR3 sequences, roughly 60% found once; its top ten account for approximately 30%. The sequenced material came from blood. The receptors come from a man younger than 40 in good health.

The J gene is TRBJ2-5, the V gene TRBV10-3; D may be TRBD1 (6 bases). V lost 2 bases to trimming and J lost 2 bases, with 12 bases between them. CDR3 length: 15 amino acids. CDR1 and CDR2 from the germline V gene are ENHRY and SYGVKD. CDR3 in amino acids: CAISERPGQQETQYF. In DNA form, the CDR3 reads TGTGCCATCAGTGAGAGGCCTGGACAGCAAGAGACCCAGTACTTC.

Turning to this clonotype: The junction departs from the called germline gene at one end, perhaps through a read error. This chain connects TRBV5-1 to TRBJ1-1, with D perhaps matching TRBD1 (5 bases). Germline values: CDR1 SGHRS, CDR2 YFSETQ. The CDR3 is made up of 16 amino acids. CDR3 residues: CASSLIESGPNTEAFF. Here the CDR3 DNA reads TGCGCCAGCAGCTTGATCGAATCAGGGCCGAACACTGAGGCTTTCTTT.

The chain links TRBV7-2 to TRBJ2-1, with TRBD2 matching over 8 bases. V dropped 1 base and J dropped 7; count of bases not matched to a gene: 12. This CDR3 has 17 amino acids. The germline V gene has CDR1 SGHTA and CDR2 FQGNSA. The CDR3 region is CASSLELAGSHRNEQFF. The CDR3 nucleotides read TGTGCCAGCAGCTTAGAGCTAGCGGGTTCCCACCGGAATGAGCAGTTCTTC.

This rearrangement joins TRBV7-2 to TRBJ2-7; TRBD1 matches at 7 bases. There are 15 residues in the CDR3. Trimming took 6 bases from V and 5 from J; bases not matched to a gene: 13. Germline assignment: CDR1 SGHTA and CDR2 FQGNSA. The CDR3 sequence is CASSPDRSFWDEQYF. The CDR3 bases are TGTGCCAGCAGTCCGGACAGGAGCTTTTGGGACGAGCAGTACTTC.

In this sample, this clonotype turned up once. The chain couples TRBV6-2 or TRBV6-3 to TRBJ2-7; D not certain. Trimming pared 2 bases from V and 4 bases from J, leaving 12 bases between. Germline V gives CDR1 MNHEY, CDR2 SVGEGT. This CDR3 contains 14 residues. CDR3 nucleotide sequence: TGTGCCAGCAGTTACCTAGGCCCGGATTACGAGCAGTACTTC. Its translation: CASSYLGPDYEQYF.

The chain carries TRBV21-1 and TRBJ1-3; TRBD1 is taken as the D call from the table, unchecked against the DNA. TRBV21-1 is tagged as a pseudogene. This CDR3 contains 16 residues. Written as DNA, the CDR3 is TGTGCCAGCAGCAAAGGGGCGGAGTTCTCTGGAAACACCATATATTTT. Encoded protein: CASSKGAEFSGNTIYF.

The V gene is TRBV7-2, the J gene TRBJ2-6; no firm D call. Between the trimmed V and J ends, which lost 3 bases and 2 bases, there was a span of 14 bases. Germline assignment: CDR1 SGHTA and CDR2 FQGNSA. The CDR3 covers 17 residues. The CDR3 DNA follows: TGTGCCAGCAGCTTCGGGTTTCCAGACACTGGGGCCAACGTCCTGACTTTC. Translated: CASSFGFPDTGANVLTF.

The chain carries TRBV29-1 and TRBJ1-2, with 8 positions matching TRBD1. This CDR3 region has 15 residues. The trim removed 0 bases at V and 8 bases at J, leaving 11 bases unmatched. Germline CDR1 is SQVTM and CDR2 is ANQGSEA. The CDR3 loop reads CSVEDAWGQAKGYTF. The CDR3 DNA is TGCAGCGTTGAAGATGCATGGGGACAGGCCAAAGGCTACACCTTC. Based on the CDR3 plus reference TRBV29-1 and TRBJ1-2, the full variable domain is SAVISQKPSRDICQRGTSLTIQCQVDSQVTMMFWYRQQPGQSLTLIATANQGSEATYESGFVIDKFPISRPNLTFSTLTVSNMSPEDSSIYLCSVEDAWGQAKGYTFGSGTRLTVV.

This chain uses TRBV6-1 with TRBJ1-5; 7 positions agree with TRBD1. Trimming at V came to 5 bases and at J to 7 bases, leaving 8 bases not matched to a gene. Germline CDR1 is MNHNS and CDR2 is SASEGT. The CDR3 runs to 14 residues. In DNA form, the CDR3 reads TGTGCCAGCAGTATACAGGGAGGGGGCCAGCCCCAGCATTTT. This gives the protein CASSIQGGGQPQHF.

The chain uses TRBV28 and TRBJ1-2; 8 nucleotides line up with TRBD1. The J segment lost 4 bases and the V segment lost 1 base, leaving 5 bases of the junction unmatched. Germline V CDR1 and CDR2: MDHEN, SYDVKM. The CDR3 extends over 15 amino acids. The CDR3 DNA follows: TGTGCCAGCAGTTTATCCCGACAGGGGCCCTATGGCTACACCTTC. It is translated as CASSLSRQGPYGYTF.

The V gene is TRBV7-9, the J gene TRBJ2-3, with 9 bases fitting TRBD2. The length of the CDR3 is 17 residues. J gave up 2 bases and V 5 bases, and 11 bases lay outside the gene matches. CDR1 is SEHNR, CDR2 FQNEAQ, per germline (reference sequence). The CDR3 nucleotides read TGTGCCAGCAGCCGCCTTGGAGCGGGGGGATACACAGATACGCAGTATTTT. Translation: CASSRLGAGGYTDTQYF.

V usage is TRBV2 and J usage is TRBJ1-4, with a possible D match to TRBD1 (6 bases). The CDR3 is 15 residues long. Germline V gives CDR1 SNHLY, CDR2 FYNNEI. V lost 6 bases and J 10 bases, leaving 21 bases between the germline ends. In DNA form, the CDR3 reads TGTGCCAGCAGGGCCCCCGCAGGGGATTATGGAAAACTGTTTTTT. This gives the protein CASRAPAGDYGKLFF.

The chain carries TRBV7-2 and TRBJ2-6, with D possibly being TRBD1 (5 bases). Trimming left V 0 bases short and J 5 bases short, with 11 bases between. The CDR3 loop spans 16 amino acids. Germline V gives CDR1 SGHTA, CDR2 FQGNSA. CDR3 sequence: CASSLASQGRANVLTF. CDR3 nucleotide sequence: TGTGCCAGCAGCTTAGCGTCCCAGGGAAGGGCCAACGTCCTGACTTTC.

The J gene is TRBJ1-6, the V gene TRBV20-1, with 7 nucleotides matching TRBD1. Germline-derived CDR1 and CDR2 are DFQATT and SNEGSKA (reference sequence). The CDR3 spans 13 residues. The ends lost 4 bases at V and 7 bases at J; junction bases unmatched: 4. The CDR3 loop reads CSANDRENSPLHF. The DNA for the CDR3 is TGCAGTGCTAATGACAGGGAGAATTCACCCCTCCACTTT.

CDR3 region: CATSWGKDYGYTF. In DNA, the CDR3 is TGTGCCACCAGCTGGGGGAAGGACTATGGCTACACCTTC. V and J are TRBV24-1 and TRBJ1-2; tentatively, D is TRBD1 (5 bases). This CDR3 is built from 13 residues. V lost 7 bases and J 3 bases, leaving 11 bases between the germline ends. Germline assignment: CDR1 KGHDR and CDR2 SFDVKD.

The chain joins TRBV7-9 to TRBJ2-3; unclear D gene. The CDR3 runs 12 residues. Trimming took 5 bases from V and 6 from J, leaving 9 bases between them. The germline V gene has CDR1 SEHNR and CDR2 FQNEAQ (reference sequence). CDR3 sequence reads: CASSNTADTQYF. The CDR3 DNA sequence: TGTGCCAGCAGCAACACTGCGGATACGCAGTATTTT. Filled out from reference TRBV7-9 and TRBJ2-3, the complete variable domain reads DTGVSQNPRHKITKRGQNVTFRCDPISEHNRLYWYRQTLGQGPEFLTYFQNEAQLEKSRLLSDRFSAERPKGSFSTLEIQRTEQGDSAMYLCASSNTADTQYFGPGTRLTVL.

In its sample, this clonotype was seen a few times. The chain uses TRBV10-3 and TRBJ2-5; D ambiguous. The CDR3 loop spans 14 amino acids. The V end was cut by 0 bases, the J end by 0 bases, with 5 bases between. Germline V CDR1 and CDR2: ENHRY, SYGVKD. The CDR3, as DNA: TGTGCCATCAGTGAGTCGAGGTACCAAGAGACCCAGTACTTC. Translating gives CAISESRYQETQYF.